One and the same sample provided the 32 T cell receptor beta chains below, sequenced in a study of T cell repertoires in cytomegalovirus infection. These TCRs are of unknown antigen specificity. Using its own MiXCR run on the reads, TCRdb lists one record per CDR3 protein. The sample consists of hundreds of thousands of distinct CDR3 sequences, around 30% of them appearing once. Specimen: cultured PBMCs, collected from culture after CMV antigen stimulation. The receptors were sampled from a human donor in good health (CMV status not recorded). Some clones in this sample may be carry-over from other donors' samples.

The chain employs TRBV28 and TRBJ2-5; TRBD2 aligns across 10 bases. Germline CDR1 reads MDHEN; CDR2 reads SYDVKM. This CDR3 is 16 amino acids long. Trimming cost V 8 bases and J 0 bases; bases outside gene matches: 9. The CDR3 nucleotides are TGTGCCAGCTCCGCTAGCGGGAGAGGGTACCAAGAGACCCAGTACTTC. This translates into CASSASGRGYQETQYF.

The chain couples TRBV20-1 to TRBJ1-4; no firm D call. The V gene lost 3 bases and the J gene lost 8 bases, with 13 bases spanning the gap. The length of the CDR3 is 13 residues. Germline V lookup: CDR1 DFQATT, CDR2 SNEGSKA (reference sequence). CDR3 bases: TGCAGTGCTAGGAGTGGTGTTGGGGAAAAACTGTTTTTT. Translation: CSARSGVGEKLFF.

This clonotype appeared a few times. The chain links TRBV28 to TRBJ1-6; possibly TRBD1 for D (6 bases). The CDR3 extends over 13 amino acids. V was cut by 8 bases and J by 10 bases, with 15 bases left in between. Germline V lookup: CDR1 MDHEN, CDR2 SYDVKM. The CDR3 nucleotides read TGTGCCAGCCAGAACAGGGCCTTATCACCCCTCCACTTT. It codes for CASQNRALSPLHF.

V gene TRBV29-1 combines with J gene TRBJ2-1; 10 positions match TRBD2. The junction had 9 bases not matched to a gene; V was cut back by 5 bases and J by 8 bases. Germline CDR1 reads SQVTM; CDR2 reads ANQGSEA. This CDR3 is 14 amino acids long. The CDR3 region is CSVNLSGRLHEQFF. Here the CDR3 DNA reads TGCAGCGTTAATCTTAGCGGGAGGCTCCATGAGCAGTTCTTC.

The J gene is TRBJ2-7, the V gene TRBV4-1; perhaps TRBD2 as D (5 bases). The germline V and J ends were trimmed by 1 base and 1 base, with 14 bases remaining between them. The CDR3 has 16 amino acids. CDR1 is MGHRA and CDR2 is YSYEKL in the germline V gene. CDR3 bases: TGCGCCAGCAGCCAAGTCCGGGGATCCACATCCTACGAGCAGTACTTC. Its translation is CASSQVRGSTSYEQYF.

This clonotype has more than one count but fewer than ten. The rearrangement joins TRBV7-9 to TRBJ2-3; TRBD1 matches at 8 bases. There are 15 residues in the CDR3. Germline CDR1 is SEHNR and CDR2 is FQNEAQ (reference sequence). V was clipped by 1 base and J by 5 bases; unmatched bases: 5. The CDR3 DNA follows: TGTGCCAGCAGCTTAGTTGGACAGGGAGGAGATACGCAGTATTTT. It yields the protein CASSLVGQGGDTQYF. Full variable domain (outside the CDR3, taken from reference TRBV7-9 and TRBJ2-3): DTGVSQNPRHKITKRGQNVTFRCDPISEHNRLYWYRQTLGQGPEFLTYFQNEAQLEKSRLLSDRFSAERPKGSFSTLEIQRTEQGDSAMYLCASSLVGQGGDTQYFGPGTRLTVL.

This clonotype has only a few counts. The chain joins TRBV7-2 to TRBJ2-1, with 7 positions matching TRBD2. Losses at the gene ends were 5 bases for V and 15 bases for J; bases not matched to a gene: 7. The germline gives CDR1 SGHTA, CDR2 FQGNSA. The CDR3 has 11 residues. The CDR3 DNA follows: TGTGCCAGCAGCGGCGGGGGTCGACGGTTCTTC. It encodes CASSGGGRRFF.

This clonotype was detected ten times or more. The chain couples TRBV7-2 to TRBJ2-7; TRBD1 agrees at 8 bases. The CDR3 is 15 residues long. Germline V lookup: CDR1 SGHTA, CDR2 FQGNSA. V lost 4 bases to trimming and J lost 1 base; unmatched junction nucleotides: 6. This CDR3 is CASSSDRVISYEQYF. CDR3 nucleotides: TGTGCCAGCAGCTCGGACAGGGTGATATCCTACGAGCAGTACTTC.

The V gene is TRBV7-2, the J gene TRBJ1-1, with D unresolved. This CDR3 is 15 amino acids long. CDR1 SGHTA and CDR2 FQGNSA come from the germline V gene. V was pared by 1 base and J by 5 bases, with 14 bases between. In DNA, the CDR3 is TGTGCCAGCAGCTTAGTGGTTTTTTCGGGGACTGAAGCTTTCTTT. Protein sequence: CASSLVVFSGTEAFF.

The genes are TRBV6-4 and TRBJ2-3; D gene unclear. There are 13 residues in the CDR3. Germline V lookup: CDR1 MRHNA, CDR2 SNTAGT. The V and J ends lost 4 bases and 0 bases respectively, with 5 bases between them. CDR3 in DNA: TGTGCCAGCAGTGTACAGAGCACAGATACGCAGTATTTT. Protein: CASSVQSTDTQYF.

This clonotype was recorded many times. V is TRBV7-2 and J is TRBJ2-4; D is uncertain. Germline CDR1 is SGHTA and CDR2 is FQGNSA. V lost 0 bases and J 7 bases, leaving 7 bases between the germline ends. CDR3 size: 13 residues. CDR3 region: CASSLAGINIQYF. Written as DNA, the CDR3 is TGTGCCAGCAGCTTAGCAGGGATTAACATTCAGTACTTC.

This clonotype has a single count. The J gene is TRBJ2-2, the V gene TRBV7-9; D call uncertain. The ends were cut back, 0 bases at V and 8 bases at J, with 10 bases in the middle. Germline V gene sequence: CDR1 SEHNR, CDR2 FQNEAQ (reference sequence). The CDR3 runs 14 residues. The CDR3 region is CASSLAGDLGELFF. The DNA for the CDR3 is TGTGCCAGCAGCTTAGCGGGCGACCTTGGGGAGCTGTTTTTT.

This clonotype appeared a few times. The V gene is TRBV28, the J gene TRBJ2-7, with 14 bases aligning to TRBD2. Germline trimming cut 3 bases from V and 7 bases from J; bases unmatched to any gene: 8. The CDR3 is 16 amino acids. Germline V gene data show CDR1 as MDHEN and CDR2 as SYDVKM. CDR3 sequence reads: CASSFLSTSGRVEQYF. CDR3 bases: TGTGCCAGCAGTTTCCTATCGACTAGCGGGAGGGTAGAGCAGTACTTC. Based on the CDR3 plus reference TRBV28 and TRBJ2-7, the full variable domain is DVKVTQSSRYLVKRTGEKVFLECVQDMDHENMFWYRQDPGLGLRLIYFSYDVKMKEKGDIPEGYSVSREKKERFSLILESASTNQTSMYLCASSFLSTSGRVEQYFGPGTRLTVT.

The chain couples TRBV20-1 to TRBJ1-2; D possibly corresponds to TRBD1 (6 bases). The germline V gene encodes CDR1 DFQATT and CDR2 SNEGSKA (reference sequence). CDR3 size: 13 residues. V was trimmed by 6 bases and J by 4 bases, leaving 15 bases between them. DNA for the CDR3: TGCAGTGCCCCGGGGGCGGAGCCCTATGGCTACACCTTC. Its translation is CSAPGAEPYGYTF.

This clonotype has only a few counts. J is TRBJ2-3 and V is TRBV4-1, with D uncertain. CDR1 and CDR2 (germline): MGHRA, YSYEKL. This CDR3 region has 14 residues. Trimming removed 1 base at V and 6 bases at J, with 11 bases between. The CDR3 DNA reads TGCGCCAGCAGCCAAGTCCGGGTAGGGGATACGCAGTATTTT. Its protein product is CASSQVRVGDTQYF.

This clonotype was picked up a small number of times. In nucleotides, the CDR3 is TGTGCCAGCAGCCCCCCGCGGACAGGGGTTATGAACACTGAAGCTTTCTTT. The encoded protein is CASSPPRTGVMNTEAFF. The V call is TRBV27, the J call TRBJ1-1, with 9 nucleotides matching TRBD1. Trimming took 6 bases from V and 0 from J; bases not matched to a gene: 11. The CDR3 length is 17 residues. Germline V CDR1 and CDR2: MNHEY, SMNVEV (reference sequence).

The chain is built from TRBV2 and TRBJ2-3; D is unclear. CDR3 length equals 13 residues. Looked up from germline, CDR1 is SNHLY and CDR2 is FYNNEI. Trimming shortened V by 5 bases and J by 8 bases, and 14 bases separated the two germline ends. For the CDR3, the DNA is TGTGCCAGCAGTTTAGAGCAACCGACTACGCAGTATTTT. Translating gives CASSLEQPTTQYF.

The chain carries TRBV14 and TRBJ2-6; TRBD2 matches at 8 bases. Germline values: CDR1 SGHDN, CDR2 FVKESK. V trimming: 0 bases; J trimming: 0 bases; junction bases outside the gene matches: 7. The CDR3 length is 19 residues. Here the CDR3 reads CASSQESGGVLSGANVLTF. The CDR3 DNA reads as TGTGCCAGCAGCCAAGAATCGGGGGGGGTCCTCTCTGGGGCCAACGTCCTGACTTTC.

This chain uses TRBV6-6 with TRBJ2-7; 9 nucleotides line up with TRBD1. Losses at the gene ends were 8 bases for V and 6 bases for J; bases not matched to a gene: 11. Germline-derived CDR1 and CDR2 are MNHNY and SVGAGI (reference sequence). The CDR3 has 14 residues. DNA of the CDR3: TGTGCCAGCTGGGGGACCGGGACAGGGATCGAGCAGTACTTC. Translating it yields CASWGTGTGIEQYF.

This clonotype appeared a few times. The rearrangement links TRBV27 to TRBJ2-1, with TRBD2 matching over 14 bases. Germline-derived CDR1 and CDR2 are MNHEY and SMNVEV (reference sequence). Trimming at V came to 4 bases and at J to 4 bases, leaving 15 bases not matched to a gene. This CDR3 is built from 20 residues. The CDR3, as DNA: TGTGCCAGCAGTTACGGCTCGGGACTAGCGGGAGTCGGGGGTTACAATGAGCAGTTCTTC. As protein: CASSYGSGLAGVGGYNEQFF.

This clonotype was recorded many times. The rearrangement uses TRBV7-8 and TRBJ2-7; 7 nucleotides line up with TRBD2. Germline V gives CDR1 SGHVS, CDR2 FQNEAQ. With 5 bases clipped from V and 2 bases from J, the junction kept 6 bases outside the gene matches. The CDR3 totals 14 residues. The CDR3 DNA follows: TGTGCCAGCAGCAAGGGACTACAAACCTACGAGCAGTACTTC. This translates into CASSKGLQTYEQYF.

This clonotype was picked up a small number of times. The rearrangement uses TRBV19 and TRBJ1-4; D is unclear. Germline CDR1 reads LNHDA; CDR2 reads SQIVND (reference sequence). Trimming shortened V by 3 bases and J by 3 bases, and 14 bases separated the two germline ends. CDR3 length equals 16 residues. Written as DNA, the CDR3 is TGTGCCAGTAGTATTGGTGCCCGGATGGCTAATGAAAAACTGTTTTTT. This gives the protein CASSIGARMANEKLFF.

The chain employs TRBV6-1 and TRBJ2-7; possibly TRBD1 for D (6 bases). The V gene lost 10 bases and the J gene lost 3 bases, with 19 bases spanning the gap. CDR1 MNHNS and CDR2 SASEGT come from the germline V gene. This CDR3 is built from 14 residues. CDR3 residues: CATQWGRGYYEQYV. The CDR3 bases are TGTGCCACCCAGTGGGGGCGCGGCTACTACGAGCAGTACGTC.

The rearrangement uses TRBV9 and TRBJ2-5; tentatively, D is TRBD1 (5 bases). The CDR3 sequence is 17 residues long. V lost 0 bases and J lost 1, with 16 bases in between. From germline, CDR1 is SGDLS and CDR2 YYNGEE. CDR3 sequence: CASSVDPGGAVQETQYF. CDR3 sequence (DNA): TGTGCCAGCAGCGTAGACCCCGGTGGGGCAGTCCAAGAGACCCAGTACTTC.

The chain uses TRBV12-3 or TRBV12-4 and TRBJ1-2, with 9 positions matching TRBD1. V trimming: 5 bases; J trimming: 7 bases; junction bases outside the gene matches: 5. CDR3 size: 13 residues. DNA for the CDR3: TGTGCCAGCAGTCTACAGGGGGCGTTTGGCTACACCTTC. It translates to CASSLQGAFGYTF.

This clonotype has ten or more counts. The CDR3 spells CASSPGLQSPQETQYF. The DNA of the CDR3 is TGTGCCAGCAGCCCGGGACTTCAATCACCTCAAGAGACCCAGTACTTC. The genes are TRBV7-2 and TRBJ2-5, with D possibly matching TRBD2 (6 bases). Between the trimmed V and J ends, which lost 5 bases and 2 bases, there was a span of 18 bases. The CDR3 consists of 16 residues. Germline CDR1 SGHTA, CDR2 FQGNSA.

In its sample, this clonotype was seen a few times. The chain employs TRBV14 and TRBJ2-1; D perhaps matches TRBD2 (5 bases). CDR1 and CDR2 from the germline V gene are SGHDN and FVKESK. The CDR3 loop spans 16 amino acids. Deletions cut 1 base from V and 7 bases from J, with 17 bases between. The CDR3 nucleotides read TGTGCCAGCAGCCAAGTCCGGGTCGGGTCGGGGAATGAGCAGTTCTTC. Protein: CASSQVRVGSGNEQFF.

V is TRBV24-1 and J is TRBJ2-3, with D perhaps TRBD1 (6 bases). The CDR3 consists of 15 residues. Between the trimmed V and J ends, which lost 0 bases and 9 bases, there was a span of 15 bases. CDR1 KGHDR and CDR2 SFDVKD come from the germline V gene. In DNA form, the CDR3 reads TGTGCCACCAGTGATTTGCGGCAGGGGAGCTGGACGCAGTATTTT. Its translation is CATSDLRQGSWTQYF.

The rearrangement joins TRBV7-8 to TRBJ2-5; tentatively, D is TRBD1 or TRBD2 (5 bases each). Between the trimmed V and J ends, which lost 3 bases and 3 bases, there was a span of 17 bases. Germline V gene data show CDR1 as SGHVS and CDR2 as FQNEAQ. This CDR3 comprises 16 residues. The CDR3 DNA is TGTGCCAGCAGCTTGGATTTCGCGGGCAGGGAAGAGACCCAGTACTTC. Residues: CASSLDFAGREETQYF.

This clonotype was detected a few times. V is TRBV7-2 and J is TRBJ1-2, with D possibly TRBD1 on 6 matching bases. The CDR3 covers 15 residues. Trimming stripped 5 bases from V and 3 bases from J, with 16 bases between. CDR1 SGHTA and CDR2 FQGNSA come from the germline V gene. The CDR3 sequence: CASSHRPGHYYGYTF. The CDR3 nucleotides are TGTGCCAGCAGCCATCGTCCGGGACATTACTATGGCTACACCTTC.

The CDR3 sequence is CASSLGTGIPEAFF. CDR3 in DNA: TGTGCCAGCAGCCTAGGGACAGGGATCCCTGAAGCTTTCTTT. The rearrangement joins TRBV3-1 to TRBJ1-1; 9 nucleotides line up with TRBD1. The length of the CDR3 is 14 residues. CDR1 LGHDT and CDR2 YNNKEL come from the germline V gene (reference sequence). V lost 4 bases and J lost 6; bases outside the gene matches: 6.

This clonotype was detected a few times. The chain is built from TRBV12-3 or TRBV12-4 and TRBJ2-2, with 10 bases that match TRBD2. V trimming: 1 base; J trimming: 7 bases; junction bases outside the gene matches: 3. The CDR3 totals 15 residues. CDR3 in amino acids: CASSLGLAGFGELFF. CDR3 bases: TGTGCCAGCAGTTTAGGACTAGCGGGTTTCGGGGAGCTGTTTTTT.